The 27 T cell receptor beta chains listed next were all sequenced from one sample in a study of vaccination and CD4 T cells after COVID-19. The Oncomine TCR Beta short-read assay sequenced DNA from cultured CD4+ T cells. TCRdb re-called the PCR reads through MiXCR, storing one row per CDR3 protein. The data hold 15,000 to 20,000 distinct CDR3 sequences, with roughly 61% observed a single time. The sample's treatment: approximately 9-day PBMC culture with coronavirus spike peptide pools or control peptides (ViraFEST assay). Their antigens are not known. Input material: CD4+ T cells from blood, cultured in vitro. These receptors all come from a human donor who had recovered from COVID-19.

This clonotype was recorded only once. The rearrangement joins TRBV5-4 to TRBJ1-1; D gene uncertain. V lost 0 bases, J lost 0 bases, and 6 bases lay in between. Looked up from germline, CDR1 is SGHNT and CDR2 is YYREEE (reference sequence). The CDR3 is 14 amino acids. The CDR3 DNA reads as TGTGCCAGCAGCTTGGACGGTTTGAACACTGAAGCTTTCTTT. This sequence encodes CASSLDGLNTEAFF.

This clonotype was observed a single time. The rearrangement uses TRBV5-5 and TRBJ1-6, with D tentatively TRBD1 (6 bases). There are 15 residues in the CDR3. V was pared by 3 bases and J by 8 bases, with 15 bases between. Germline V CDR1 and CDR2: SGHKS, YYEKEE (reference sequence). The CDR3 loop reads CASSSRGAGDSPLHF. The CDR3 coding sequence is TGTGCCAGCAGCTCCCGGGGTGCAGGGGATTCACCCCTCCACTTT.

This clonotype was seen more than once but under ten times. In DNA form, the CDR3 reads TGTGCCAGCAGCTTCACTCAGGAGGGAGCTTTCTTT. Protein: CASSFTQEGAFF. The chain joins TRBV21-1 to TRBJ1-1. TRBV21-1 is classified as a pseudogene. This CDR3 is 12 amino acids long.

V usage is TRBV2 and J usage is TRBJ1-1; perhaps TRBD1 as D (6 bases). Germline V gene sequence: CDR1 SNHLY, CDR2 FYNNEI. CDR3 length: 15 residues. V dropped 1 base and J dropped 10 bases, with 19 bases sitting between them. The CDR3, as DNA: TGTGCCAGCAGTGAAGATGGGGAGGGACATCGTACAGCTTTCTTT. This sequence encodes CASSEDGEGHRTAFF.

J is TRBJ2-6 and V is TRBV11-3; 8 bases align to TRBD2. This CDR3 contains 17 residues. Germline assignment: CDR1 SGHNT and CDR2 YENEEA. The J segment lost 0 bases and the V segment lost 4 bases, leaving 5 bases of the junction unmatched. As DNA, the CDR3 is TGTGCCAGCAGCTGGGCGGGGGGCGTCTCTGGGGCCAACGTCCTGACTTTC. Residues: CASSWAGGVSGANVLTF.

The chain has TRBV7-3 and TRBJ2-2; weak D call: TRBD2 (7 bases). The V gene lost 4 bases and the J gene lost 4 bases, with 16 bases spanning the gap. CDR1 and CDR2 from the germline V gene are SGHTA and FQGTGA. This CDR3 spans 16 amino acids. CDR3 bases: TGTGCCAGCAGCTCCGAAGGGGGGGAGGGCACCGGGGAGCTGTTTTTT. Protein sequence: CASSSEGGEGTGELFF. Full variable domain (missing parts from reference TRBV7-3 and TRBJ2-2): GAGVSQTPSNKVTEKGKYVELRCDPISGHTALYWYRQSLGQGPEFLIYFQGTGAADDSGLPNDRFFAVRPEGSVSTLKIQRTERGDSAVYLCASSSEGGEGTGELFFGEGSRLTVL.

This chain connects TRBV7-2 to TRBJ1-2; D unresolved. This CDR3 has 13 amino acids. V was pared by 2 bases and J by 6 bases, with 10 bases between. Germline V lookup: CDR1 SGHTA, CDR2 FQGNSA. For the CDR3, the DNA is TGTGCCAGCAGCTTATATTCTTGGAATGGCTACACCTTC. Translating gives CASSLYSWNGYTF. Full variable domain (missing parts from reference TRBV7-2 and TRBJ1-2): GAGVSQSPSNKVTEKGKDVELRCDPISGHTALYWYRQSLGQGLEFLIYFQGNSAPDKSGLPSDRFSAERTGGSVSTLTIQRTQQEDSAVYLCASSLYSWNGYTFGSGTRLTVV.

This clonotype was seen only a few times. The V and J genes are TRBV20-1 and TRBJ1-5, with 7 bases fitting TRBD1. The CDR3 spans 13 residues. Germline V gene sequence: CDR1 DFQATT, CDR2 SNEGSKA (reference sequence). J gave up 7 bases and V 6 bases, and 9 bases lay outside the gene matches. CDR3 protein: CSARTGEWQPQHF. DNA for the CDR3: TGCAGTGCGAGGACAGGCGAGTGGCAGCCCCAGCATTTT.

The genes are TRBV11-3 and TRBJ1-1; D is undetermined. The V end lost 4 bases, the J end lost 3 bases, and 9 bases lay between the germline ends. The germline gives CDR1 SGHNT, CDR2 YENEEA. The CDR3 runs 13 residues. The CDR3 here is CASSSGMHTEAFF. CDR3 nucleotide sequence: TGTGCCAGCAGCTCGGGGATGCACACTGAAGCTTTCTTT.

The gene calls are TRBV6-1 and TRBJ1-2; D unresolved. Looked up from germline, CDR1 is MNHNS and CDR2 is SASEGT. The CDR3 is made up of 13 amino acids. V gave up 11 bases and J gave up 1 base, with 14 bases separating them. The CDR3, as DNA: TGTGCCGCCCATACCAACCTTAACTATGGCTACACCTTC. Residues: CAAHTNLNYGYTF.

A few counts support this clonotype. The V and J genes are TRBV6-1 and TRBJ1-4; the match to TRBD1 covers 8 bases. Germline values: CDR1 MNHNS, CDR2 SASEGT. With V trimmed by 4 bases and J by 7 bases, 11 bases remained unmatched. The CDR3 is 16 amino acids. The DNA for the CDR3 is TGTGCCAGCAGTGCCCGACAGGGGCTGTTGTTTGAAAAACTGTTTTTT. It encodes CASSARQGLLFEKLFF.

The CDR3 here is CASTRTGTDTQYF. The CDR3 DNA reads TGTGCCAGCACTAGGACTGGCACAGATACGCAGTATTTT. The chain joins TRBV12-3 or TRBV12-4 to TRBJ2-3; TRBD2 might be the D (5 bases). V lost 7 bases and J lost 1, with 9 bases in between. CDR3 length: 13 residues.

This chain joins TRBV15 and TRBJ2-7, with TRBD1 matching over 7 bases. This CDR3 region has 16 residues. Per germline, CDR1 LNHNV and CDR2 YYDKDF (reference sequence). Trimming took 1 base from V and 4 from J; bases not matched to a gene: 10. The CDR3 protein is CATSRAHRGKRYEQYF. The DNA for the CDR3 is TGTGCCACCAGCAGAGCACACAGGGGAAAAAGGTACGAGCAGTACTTC.

This clonotype was recorded once. V gene TRBV3-1 combines with J gene TRBJ1-2; 8 bases match TRBD1. From germline, CDR1 is LGHDT and CDR2 YNNKEL (reference sequence). The trim removed 6 bases at V and 4 bases at J, leaving 4 bases unmatched. The CDR3 sequence is 13 residues long. The CDR3 reads CASRITGGYGYTF. In DNA, the CDR3 is TGTGCCAGCAGAATCACAGGGGGCTATGGCTACACCTTC.

This chain links TRBV18 with TRBJ2-2, with TRBD1 matching over 7 bases. Looked up from germline, CDR1 is KGHSH and CDR2 is LQKENI. There are 13 residues in the CDR3. The V segment lost 3 bases and the J segment 9 bases; nucleotides outside the gene matches: 4. The CDR3 is CASSPNRGRELFF. In DNA, the CDR3 is TGTGCCAGCTCACCGAACAGGGGCAGGGAGCTGTTTTTT.

This clonotype appeared a few times. V and J are TRBV12-3 or TRBV12-4 and TRBJ2-7; D not resolved. The CDR3 is 14 residues long. The V end was cut by 6 bases, the J end by 0 bases, with 12 bases between. CDR3 sequence (DNA): TGTGCCAGCAGCTTACGACTTACCTCCTACGAGCAGTACTTC. It encodes CASSLRLTSYEQYF.

The chain uses TRBV5-4 and TRBJ2-1, with D possibly TRBD2 on 6 matching bases. CDR3 length: 16 amino acids. Germline lookup yields CDR1 SGHNT and CDR2 YYREEE (reference sequence). V lost 4 bases, J lost 3 bases, and 17 bases lay in between. CDR3 nucleotide sequence: TGTGCCAGCAGCCTTGGCGGGGTTGGGATCTACAATGAGCAGTTCTTC. It encodes CASSLGGVGIYNEQFF. The variable domain in full, with the rest retrieved from reference TRBV5-4 and TRBJ2-1, is ETGVTQSPTHLIKTRGQQVTLRCSSQSGHNTVSWYQQALGQGPQFIFQYYREEENGRGNFPPRFSGLQFPNYSSELNVNALELDDSALYLCASSLGGVGIYNEQFFGPGTRLTVL.

This chain uses TRBV28 with TRBJ2-2; 8 bases fit TRBD1. The CDR3 is 15 amino acids. J lost 6 bases, V lost 7 bases, and 10 bases had no gene match. CDR1 is MDHEN and CDR2 is SYDVKM in the germline V gene. In DNA, the CDR3 is TGTGCCAGCATCTCGACAGGGGCCTTGGCCGGGGAGCTGTTTTTT. It translates to CASISTGALAGELFF.

This clonotype was recorded a few times. This chain joins TRBV6-5 and TRBJ1-5; D possibly corresponds to TRBD1 (6 bases). Trimming took 2 bases from V and 2 from J, leaving 10 bases between them. Germline CDR1 reads MNHEY; CDR2 reads SVGAGI. The CDR3 contains 15 residues. The CDR3 DNA reads TGTGCCAGCAGTTACGAGGGGGTTGGCAATCAGCCCCAGCATTTT. As protein: CASSYEGVGNQPQHF.

This sequence joins TRBV4-1 and TRBJ1-2; D may be TRBD1 (5 bases). The V end was cut by 0 bases, the J end by 5 bases, with 19 bases between. The CDR3 extends over 17 amino acids. The V gene's germline CDR1 is MGHRA and CDR2 YSYEKL. The CDR3 DNA reads TGCGCCAGCAGCCAAGATATCCGAAACAGGATACTTTATGGCTACACCTTC. The encoded protein is CASSQDIRNRILYGYTF.

The rearrangement uses TRBV15 and TRBJ2-1, with D perhaps matching TRBD1 (6 bases). The germline V and J ends were trimmed by 6 bases and 4 bases, with 13 bases remaining between them. The V gene's germline CDR1 is LNHNV and CDR2 YYDKDF (reference sequence). The CDR3 loop spans 14 amino acids. CDR3 nucleotides: TGTGCCACCAGGACAGGCTTGGGGTACAATGAGCAGTTCTTC. Protein: CATRTGLGYNEQFF.

This chain connects TRBV30 to TRBJ1-4; no clear D. From germline, CDR1 is GTSNPN and CDR2 SVGIG (reference sequence). This CDR3 spans 14 amino acids. V lost 0 bases to trimming and J lost 8 bases, with 13 bases between them. The CDR3 sequence is CAWSVTGIEEKLFF. The CDR3 DNA follows: TGTGCCTGGAGTGTAACGGGGATCGAAGAAAAACTGTTTTTT.

This chain joins TRBV12-3 or TRBV12-4 and TRBJ1-1, with D unclear. Trimming shortened V by 5 bases and J by 6 bases, and 10 bases separated the two germline ends. The CDR3 spans 12 residues. The CDR3 DNA sequence: TGTGCCAGCAGTCCCCAGACACCTGAAGCTTTCTTT. Protein product: CASSPQTPEAFF.

V gene TRBV5-4 combines with J gene TRBJ2-7; 10 bases are shared with TRBD2. The CDR3 covers 16 residues. CDR1 is SGHNT and CDR2 is YYREEE in the germline V gene (reference sequence). The ends lost 4 bases at V and 4 bases at J; junction bases unmatched: 11. The CDR3 protein is CASSTAGTSDNYEQYF. As DNA, the CDR3 is TGTGCCAGCAGCACGGCCGGGACTAGCGACAATTACGAGCAGTACTTC.

The chain uses TRBV15 and TRBJ2-1; TRBD2 matches at 11 bases. V lost 0 bases and J lost 4; bases outside the gene matches: 2. Germline CDR1 LNHNV, CDR2 YYDKDF (reference sequence). The CDR3 contains 16 residues. CDR3 sequence reads: CATSRDTSGGYNEQFF. The CDR3 nucleotides are TGTGCCACCAGCAGAGATACTAGCGGGGGTTACAATGAGCAGTTCTTC.

The J gene is TRBJ1-6, the V gene TRBV24-1, with 10 nucleotides matching TRBD1. The germline V gene encodes CDR1 KGHDR and CDR2 SFDVKD. The CDR3 has 16 residues. V lost 3 bases to trimming and J lost 5 bases; unmatched junction nucleotides: 3. The CDR3 DNA follows: TGTGCCACCAGTGATGACAGGGGGCACCATAATTCACCCCTCCACTTT. Translation: CATSDDRGHHNSPLHF.

The genes are TRBV6-1 and TRBJ2-6, with 7 bases lining up with TRBD1. The V segment lost 6 bases and the J segment 0 bases; nucleotides outside the gene matches: 8. Germline CDR1 and CDR2: MNHNS and SASEGT. This CDR3 is built from 17 residues. In DNA, the CDR3 is TGTGCCAGCAGCCTACAGGGGATTGTCTCTGGGGCCAACGTCCTGACTTTC. It specifies CASSLQGIVSGANVLTF.